This TCR beta chain was sequenced in a study of T cells after yellow fever vaccination. The study, taken as a whole, reports: Subsequent booster samples again held most clones from primary vaccination (roughly 96% CD4, about 90% CD8).

V lost 0 bases to trimming and J lost 0 bases, with 9 bases between them. The CDR3 consists of 15 residues. Germline lookup yields CDR1 SGHRS and CDR2 YFSETQ. From the 5' RACE reads, TCRdb called clonotypes with MiXCR, one entry per CDR3 protein. The sample lists a few hundred thousand distinct CDR3 sequences, 12% seen once, with about 3% in the top ten. As to this clonotype: Its antigen is as yet unknown.

The sequenced sample was CD4+ T cells sorted from PBMCs, obtained 15 days after the yellow fever booster vaccination. This clonotype was sampled from a man between 18 and 35 years old who received the YFV17D yellow fever vaccine. The chain joins TRBV5-1 to TRBJ1-2, with a tentative D call TRBD1 (6 bases). In DNA form, the CDR3 reads TGCGCCAGCAGCTTGGCGACAGGAGCTAACTATGGCTACACCTTC. Translation gives CASSLATGANYGYTF. The variable domain in full, completed from reference TRBV5-1 and TRBJ1-2, reads KAGVTQTPRYLIKTRGQQVTLSCSPISGHRSVSWYQQTPGQGLQFLFEYFSETQRNKGNFPGRFSGRQFSNSRSEMNVSTLELGDSALYLCASSLATGANYGYTFGSGTRLTVV.